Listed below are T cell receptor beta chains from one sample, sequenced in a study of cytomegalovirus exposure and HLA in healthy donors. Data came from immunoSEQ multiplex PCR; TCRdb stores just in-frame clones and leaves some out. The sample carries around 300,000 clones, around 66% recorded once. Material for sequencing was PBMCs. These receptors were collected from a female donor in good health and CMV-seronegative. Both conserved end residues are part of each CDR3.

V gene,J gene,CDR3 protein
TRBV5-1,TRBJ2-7,CASSLGANRYEQYF
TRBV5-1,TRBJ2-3,CASSSTVDRTDTQYF
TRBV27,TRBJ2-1,CASSLSPGHRQFF
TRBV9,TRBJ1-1,CASSVEPGAYTEAFF
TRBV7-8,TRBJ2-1,CASSYRGNNEQFF
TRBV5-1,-,CASSTGTGSYEQYF
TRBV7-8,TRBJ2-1,CASSLDRGRAYPRSNEQFF
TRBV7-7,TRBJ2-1,CASSPYRGTSYNEQFF
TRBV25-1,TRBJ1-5,CASSEGASNQPQHF
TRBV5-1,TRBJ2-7,CASSPGTSAYEQYF
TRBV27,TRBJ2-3,CASSWRESTDTQYF
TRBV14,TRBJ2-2,CASSHLAGTFTGELFF
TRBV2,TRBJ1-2,CASSGQGANYGYTF
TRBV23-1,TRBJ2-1,CASWGPGNEQFF
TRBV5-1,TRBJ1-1,CASSFGRGPKATEAFF
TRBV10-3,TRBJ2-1,CAITEFSVNEQFF
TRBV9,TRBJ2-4,CASSVTTGAKNIQYF
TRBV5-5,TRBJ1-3,CASRRQGYERRDTIYF
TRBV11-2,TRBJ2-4,CASSFVGSGDYIQYF
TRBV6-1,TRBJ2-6,CASSEGGAGANVLTF
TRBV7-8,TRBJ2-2,CASSLWIARDTGELFF
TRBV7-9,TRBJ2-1,CASAFAGGGLYNEQFF
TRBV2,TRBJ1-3,CASIRGGSGNTIYF
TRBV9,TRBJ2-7,CASSVALGAGGNEQYF
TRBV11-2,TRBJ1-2,CASSLGGIDGYTF
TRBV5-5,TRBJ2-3,CASSLAGTGVIQDTQYF
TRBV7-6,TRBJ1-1,CASSLVRDTEAFF
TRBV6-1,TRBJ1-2,CASSEGEGIYGYTF
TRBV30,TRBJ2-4,CAWNRGYGNIQYF
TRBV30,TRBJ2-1,CAWSVLNNEQFF
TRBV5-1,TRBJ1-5,CASSPGQSNQPQHF
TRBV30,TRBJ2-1,CACEVSGPYNEQFF
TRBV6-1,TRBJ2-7,CASGASGKSSYEQYF
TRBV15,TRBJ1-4,CATSPTQGRRTEKLFF
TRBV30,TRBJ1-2,CAWEFQGNYGYTF
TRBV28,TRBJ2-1,CASSSDAPGTSSYNEQFF
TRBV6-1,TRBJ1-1,CASSRTGPRVSAFF
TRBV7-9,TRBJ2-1,CSSKNSGSRGEQFF
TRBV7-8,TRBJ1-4,CASSLRSAPGAGEKLFF
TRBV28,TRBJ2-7,CASSRAGVAYEQYF
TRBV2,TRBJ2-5,CASNRDRQETQYF